The next 23 T cell receptor beta chains were all read from a single sample in a study of cytomegalovirus exposure and HLA in healthy donors. Only in-frame clones appear in the TCRdb table, and some are missing; sequencing was by immunoSEQ multiplex PCR. The sample lists 65,000 to 90,000 clones; approximately 90% were seen once. Source material: PBMCs. The receptors originated from a woman aged 18-29 years in good health and CMV-seropositive.

The chain has TRBV19 and TRBJ2-1, with D maybe TRBD2 (5 bases). CDR1 is LNHDA, CDR2 SQIVND, per germline (reference sequence). The V end was cut by 2 bases, the J end by 5 bases, with 7 bases between. The CDR3 covers 13 residues. CDR3 residues: CASSISGDNEQFF. Here the CDR3 DNA reads TGTGCCAGTAGTATATCCGGGGACAATGAGCAGTTCTTC.

This clone was counted a few times. This chain connects TRBV7-9 to TRBJ2-7; TRBD2 matches at 11 bases. Per germline, CDR1 SEHNR and CDR2 FQNEAQ (reference sequence). The CDR3 contains 15 residues. Trimming at V came to 3 bases and at J to 0 bases, leaving 1 base not matched to a gene. This CDR3 reads CASSLGLADSYEQYF. The CDR3 DNA reads as TGTGCCAGCAGCTTGGGACTAGCGGACTCCTACGAGCAGTACTTC.

The gene calls are TRBV5-4 and TRBJ2-7; 7 nucleotides line up with TRBD1. Germline V gene data show CDR1 as SGHNT and CDR2 as YYREEE (reference sequence). Trimming removed 3 bases from V and 2 bases from J; junction bases left unmatched: 2. CDR3 length: 13 residues. In DNA form, the CDR3 reads TGTGCCAGCAGCTCACAGGGGACCTACGAGCAGTACTTC. It yields the protein CASSSQGTYEQYF.

With respect to this clone: One end of the junction varies from germline; a read error may be responsible. Other DNA sequences within the sample encode an identical CDR3. The V call is TRBV30, the J call TRBJ2-7; 7 bases match TRBD2. The CDR3 consists of 15 residues. CDR1 and CDR2 (germline): GTSNPN, SVGIG (reference sequence). CDR3 amino acids: CAWSRGNSGLYEQYF. The CDR3 DNA reads TGCGCCTGGAGTCGGGGTAATAGCGGGTTGTACGAGCAGTACTTC.

This clone has a single count. The genes are TRBV4-2 and TRBJ1-2; D perhaps matches TRBD1 (6 bases). Looked up from germline, CDR1 is LGHNA and CDR2 is YNFKEQ. There are 18 residues in the CDR3. The V and J ends lost 3 bases and 4 bases respectively, with 24 bases between them. CDR3 protein: CASSQGRTETYPSYGYTF. CDR3 nucleotide sequence: TGTGCCAGCAGCCAGGGTCGGACAGAAACCTATCCTAGCTATGGCTACACCTTC.

The rearrangement uses TRBV15 and TRBJ2-3, with 10 bases fitting TRBD2. The V gene end was trimmed by 8 bases and the J gene end by 0 bases; junction bases not matched to a gene: 5. The length of the CDR3 is 15 residues. CDR1 and CDR2 (germline): LNHNV, YYDKDF (reference sequence). CDR3 region: CATGRLAGSTDTQYF. The DNA of the CDR3 is TGTGCCACCGGTCGACTAGCGGGCAGCACAGATACGCAGTATTTT.

This clone appeared a single time. This sequence joins TRBV6-4 and TRBJ2-3; 10 bases map to TRBD2. V shed 2 bases, J shed 4 bases, and the junction held 0 bases outside the gene matches. The CDR3 contains 14 residues. Germline V gene sequence: CDR1 MRHNA, CDR2 SNTAGT. CDR3 nucleotide sequence: TGTGCCAGCAGTGACGGGACTAGCGCAGATACGCAGTATTTT. This codes for CASSDGTSADTQYF.

This chain connects TRBV29-1 to TRBJ2-2, with D hard to call. The CDR3 runs 12 residues. Germline lookup yields CDR1 SQVTM and CDR2 ANQGSEA. Trimming took 4 bases from V and 3 from J, leaving 6 bases between them. The CDR3 here is CSVVRDTGELFF. The CDR3 bases are TGCAGCGTTGTACGGGACACCGGGGAGCTGTTTTTT.

This rearrangement joins TRBV7-9 to TRBJ2-1, with 8 bases aligning to TRBD2. This CDR3 comprises 16 residues. From germline, CDR1 is SEHNR and CDR2 FQNEAQ (reference sequence). The junction had 7 bases not matched to a gene; V was cut back by 6 bases and J by 0 bases. CDR3 in amino acids: CASRGPSGSSYNEQFF. CDR3 in DNA: TGTGCCAGCAGGGGTCCGAGCGGGAGCTCCTACAATGAGCAGTTCTTC.

The genes are TRBV7-6 and TRBJ2-7; 10 nucleotides match TRBD1. V lost 5 bases to trimming and J lost 6 bases; unmatched junction nucleotides: 13. CDR1 and CDR2 from the germline V gene are SGHVS and FNYEAQ. CDR3 size: 16 residues. The CDR3 loop is CASSLTTGQGGSEQYF. The CDR3 bases are TGTGCCAGCAGCCTAACGACCGGACAGGGGGGAAGCGAGCAGTACTTC.

The chain joins TRBV11-2 to TRBJ2-3; 10 bases align to TRBD2. Trimming removed 2 bases from V and 5 bases from J; junction bases left unmatched: 13. The length of the CDR3 is 18 residues. Germline V lookup: CDR1 SGHAT, CDR2 FQNNGV. CDR3 loop: CASSLWLRRAGGKDTQYF. In DNA, the CDR3 is TGTGCCAGCAGCTTATGGTTGCGTCGAGCGGGGGGGAAAGATACGCAGTATTTT.

The gene calls are TRBV30 and TRBJ2-7, with D possibly being TRBD2 (5 bases). The germline gives CDR1 GTSNPN, CDR2 SVGIG (reference sequence). V lost 2 bases to trimming and J lost 2 bases, with 13 bases between them. CDR3 length: 14 residues. The CDR3 DNA reads TGTGCCTGGAGTAAGAGGGTACTCCCCTACGAGCAGTACTTC. This translates into CAWSKRVLPYEQYF.

V and J are TRBV6-5 and TRBJ2-7, with D possibly matching TRBD1 (5 bases). V lost 7 bases to trimming and J lost 1 base, with 14 bases between them. CDR1 is MNHEY, CDR2 SVGAGI, per germline. The CDR3 has 14 residues. The CDR3 loop is CASKIDSRSYEQYF. CDR3 DNA sequence: TGTGCCAGCAAAATCGACAGCAGGTCCTACGAGCAGTACTTC.

The chain is built from TRBV7-8 and TRBJ2-5; 8 bases line up with TRBD1. The CDR3 totals 16 residues. CDR1 SGHVS and CDR2 FQNEAQ come from the germline V gene. Trimming at V came to 0 bases and at J to 5 bases, leaving 8 bases not matched to a gene. The CDR3 loop reads CASSLAAGQGSETQYF. As DNA, the CDR3 is TGTGCCAGCAGCTTAGCAGCCGGACAGGGATCGGAGACCCAGTACTTC.

The J gene is TRBJ2-3, the V gene TRBV28, with 9 bases identical to TRBD1. Germline loops: CDR1 MDHEN, CDR2 SYDVKM. This CDR3 is 14 amino acids long. The ends lost 5 bases at V and 5 bases at J; junction bases unmatched: 5. The CDR3 region is CASSLSGQGDTQYF. The CDR3 nucleotides are TGTGCCAGCAGTCTCTCGGGACAGGGAGATACGCAGTATTTT. The full variable domain, in which reference TRBV28 and TRBJ2-3 provide the parts outside the CDR3, is DVKVTQSSRYLVKRTGEKVFLECVQDMDHENMFWYRQDPGLGLRLIYFSYDVKMKEKGDIPEGYSVSREKKERFSLILESASTNQTSMYLCASSLSGQGDTQYFGPGTRLTVL.

The chain recombines TRBV28 with TRBJ2-1; 7 positions agree with TRBD1. Per germline, CDR1 MDHEN and CDR2 SYDVKM. V was pared by 6 bases and J by 4 bases, with 9 bases of the junction left unmatched. The CDR3 totals 15 residues. CDR3 sequence (DNA): TGTGCCAGCAGGGCCGGGACAGCGCCTTACAATGAGCAGTTCTTC. Translated, it gives CASRAGTAPYNEQFF.

This clone occurred once. V is TRBV11-3 and J is TRBJ2-7, with 13 bases that match TRBD2. This CDR3 spans 17 amino acids. Trimming took 3 bases from V and 5 from J; bases not matched to a gene: 10. CDR1 is SGHNT, CDR2 YENEEA, per germline. CDR3 nucleotides: TGTGCCAGCAGCTTCGCAAGGGGACTAGCGGGATCCCACGAGCAGTACTTC. It yields the protein CASSFARGLAGSHEQYF.

The rearrangement links TRBV28 to TRBJ1-5; possibly TRBD1 for D (6 bases). Germline CDR1 and CDR2: MDHEN and SYDVKM. The ends were cut back, 4 bases at V and 2 bases at J, with 18 bases in the middle. The CDR3 extends over 17 amino acids. The CDR3 region is CASSSPTGLQGNQPQHF. CDR3 sequence (DNA): TGTGCCAGCAGTTCACCGACAGGATTGCAGGGCAATCAGCCCCAGCATTTT.

The CDR3 reads CASRGAGRSSYEQYF. The CDR3 region has the DNA TGCGCCAGCAGGGGAGCGGGACGGAGCTCCTACGAGCAGTACTTC. This rearrangement joins TRBV10-1 to TRBJ2-7; 7 nucleotides align to TRBD2. The CDR3 has 15 amino acids. Germline V gene lookup returns CDR1 WNHNN and CDR2 SYGVQD (reference sequence). V lost 6 bases and J lost 0; bases outside the gene matches: 8.

The chain links TRBV19 to TRBJ2-1, with D maybe TRBD2 (5 bases). The V gene's germline CDR1 is LNHDA and CDR2 SQIVND (reference sequence). Trimming removed 3 bases at V and 7 bases at J, with 13 bases between. This CDR3 contains 14 residues. For the CDR3, the DNA is TGTGCCAGTAGTATCGGGGTTTTCGGTAATGAGCAGTTCTTC. Its translation is CASSIGVFGNEQFF.

The genes are TRBV4-3 and TRBJ2-1; TRBD2 agrees at 15 bases. The CDR3 length is 14 residues. J gave up 9 bases and V 4 bases, and 1 base lay outside the gene matches. Germline V gene data show CDR1 as LGHNA and CDR2 as YSLEER. CDR3 protein: CASSLGLAGGEQFF. The CDR3 region has the DNA TGCGCCAGCAGCCTGGGACTAGCGGGGGGTGAGCAGTTCTTC.

The J gene is TRBJ2-7, the V gene TRBV9, with 13 bases lining up with TRBD2. The germline V gene has CDR1 SGDLS and CDR2 YYNGEE. The CDR3 loop spans 20 amino acids. J was trimmed by 0 bases and V by 4 bases; bases with no gene match: 16. The CDR3 nucleotides read TGTGCCAGCAGCCAAGCCGGGACAGGGACTAGCGGGACCCTCTCCTACGAGCAGTACTTC. Translated: CASSQAGTGTSGTLSYEQYF. The full variable domain, its missing parts supplied by reference TRBV9 and TRBJ2-7, is DSGVTQTPKHLITATGQRVTLRCSPRSGDLSVYWYQQSLDQGLQFLIQYYNGEERAKGNILERFSAQQFPDLHSELNLSSLELGDSALYFCASSQAGTGTSGTLSYEQYFGPGTRLTVT.

J is TRBJ2-5 and V is TRBV28; possibly TRBD2 for D (5 bases). The CDR3 has 17 amino acids. Trimming removed 6 bases at V and 2 bases at J, with 22 bases between. CDR1 is MDHEN, CDR2 SYDVKM, per germline. DNA for the CDR3: TGTGCCAGCAGCCTATCCGAGGGCTCGAGGGAGCAAGAGACCCAGTACTTC. This encodes CASSLSEGSREQETQYF.